Shown below are 17 T cell receptor beta chains from a single sample sequenced in a study of cytomegalovirus exposure and HLA in healthy donors. The PCR made use of 60 Vbeta and 13 Jbeta primers. The assay was immunoSEQ multiplex PCR, and TCRdb's table has in-frame clones only and misses some. The table lists under 200,000 clones, roughly 74% of them singletons, with around 1.9% in the top ten. Material: PBMCs. The receptors originated from a woman in her 30s in good health and CMV-seronegative.

This clone was recorded only once. This chain joins TRBV6-5 and TRBJ2-3, with TRBD1 matching over 8 bases. Germline V lookup: CDR1 MNHEY, CDR2 SVGAGI. The trim removed 6 bases at V and 4 bases at J, leaving 0 bases unmatched. This CDR3 comprises 12 residues. DNA for the CDR3: TGTGCCAGCAGACAGGGGGCAGATACGCAGTATTTT. Translated: CASRQGADTQYF.

The chain carries TRBV11-2 and TRBJ2-3, with D uncertain. CDR3 length: 14 residues. Trimming pared 1 base from V and 4 bases from J, leaving 9 bases between. The germline V gene has CDR1 SGHAT and CDR2 FQNNGV. The CDR3, as DNA: TGTGCCAGCAGCTTAGCCTATAAAGCAGATACGCAGTATTTT. Protein product: CASSLAYKADTQYF.

The rearrangement uses TRBV2 and TRBJ2-3; 10 nucleotides match TRBD2. CDR3 length: 16 residues. The V gene end was trimmed by 5 bases and the J gene end by 2 bases; junction bases not matched to a gene: 7. The germline gives CDR1 SNHLY, CDR2 FYNNEI. The chain's CDR3 is CASSKRTSGDTDTQYF. The CDR3 DNA is TGTGCCAGCAGTAAAAGGACTAGCGGTGACACAGATACGCAGTATTTT.

The chain joins TRBV11-2 to TRBJ2-3, with 11 bases aligning to TRBD2. Unmatched junction bases numbered 10, after V lost 5 bases and J lost 0 bases. Germline CDR1 is SGHAT and CDR2 is FQNNGV. This CDR3 has 18 residues. The CDR3 reads CASSTTGTSGSSTDTQYF. CDR3 nucleotides: TGTGCCAGCAGCACTACCGGGACTAGCGGCTCTAGCACAGATACGCAGTATTTT. Combining the CDR3 with reference TRBV11-2 and TRBJ2-3 gives the whole variable domain EAGVAQSPRYKIIEKRQSVAFWCNPISGHATLYWYQQILGQGPKLLIQFQNNGVVDDSQLPKDRFSAERLKGVDSTLKIQPAKLEDSAVYLCASSTTGTSGSSTDTQYFGPGTRLTVL.

The sample holds one count of this clone. J is TRBJ2-6 and V is TRBV2, with D possibly being TRBD1 (6 bases). There are 14 residues in the CDR3. With 6 bases removed from V and 4 bases from J, the gap between germline ends came to 10 bases. In germline, CDR1 is SNHLY, CDR2 FYNNEI. The CDR3 DNA is TGTGCCAGCAGGACAGGAACAGGGGCCAACGTCCTGACTTTC. It codes for CASRTGTGANVLTF.

V and J are TRBV19 and TRBJ1-5, with D perhaps TRBD1 (6 bases). The CDR3 contains 15 residues. V gave up 4 bases and J gave up 3 bases, with 13 bases separating them. CDR1 is LNHDA, CDR2 SQIVND, per germline (reference sequence). In nucleotides, the CDR3 is TGTGCCAGTAGTACCCAGGGGCTGAACAATCAGCCCCAGCATTTT. It is translated as CASSTQGLNNQPQHF.

The gene calls are TRBV5-6 and TRBJ1-2, with D possibly TRBD1 on 6 matching bases. This CDR3 is 16 amino acids long. The V and J ends lost 1 base and 4 bases respectively, with 17 bases between them. Germline V gives CDR1 SGHDT, CDR2 YYEEEE. The CDR3 DNA follows: TGTGCCAGCAGCTTGTGGGGGCAGACGGTCGGCTATGGCTACACCTTC. It specifies CASSLWGQTVGYGYTF.

The genes are TRBV9 and TRBJ2-1, with 7 bases identical to TRBD2. This CDR3 is built from 15 residues. Germline V lookup: CDR1 SGDLS, CDR2 YYNGEE. V lost 0 bases to trimming and J lost 9 bases; unmatched junction nucleotides: 9. Here the CDR3 DNA reads TGTGCCAGCAGCGTAGTGTCTAGCGGTTTTAGTGAGCAGTTCTTC. It specifies CASSVVSSGFSEQFF.

As for this clone: The same CDR3 is also encoded by other DNA sequences in this sample. The rearrangement joins TRBV30 to TRBJ2-2, with TRBD2 as a possible D gene (6 bases). In germline, CDR1 is GTSNPN, CDR2 SVGIG (reference sequence). There are 14 residues in the CDR3. Deletions cut 0 bases from V and 2 bases from J, with 7 bases between. For the CDR3, the DNA is TGTGCCTGGAGTGTAGGACTAAACACCGGGGAGCTGTTTTTT. Translating it yields CAWSVGLNTGELFF.

The chain joins TRBV18 to TRBJ1-2; 10 positions match TRBD1. Trimming removed 0 bases from V and 3 bases from J; junction bases left unmatched: 1. The CDR3 has 15 residues. Per germline, CDR1 KGHSH and CDR2 LQKENI. DNA of the CDR3: TGTGCCAGCTCACCACCGGGACAGGGGTACTATGGCTACACCTTC. The encoded protein is CASSPPGQGYYGYTF. Supplemented by reference TRBV18 and TRBJ1-2, the full variable domain reads NAGVMQNPRHLVRRRGQEARLRCSPMKGHSHVYWYRQLPEEGLKFMVYLQKENIIDESGMPKERFSAEFPKEGPSILRIQQVVRGDSAAYFCASSPPGQGYYGYTFGSGTRLTVV.

The J gene is TRBJ2-7, the V gene TRBV5-4; weak D call: TRBD1 (6 bases). Deletions cut 5 bases from V and 5 bases from J, with 23 bases between. This CDR3 comprises 16 residues. Germline CDR1 and CDR2: SGHNT and YYREEE (reference sequence). CDR3 nucleotides: TGTGCCAGCAGTTCCCTTTCAATACAGGGCGGCAACGAGCAGTACTTC. It is translated as CASSSLSIQGGNEQYF. Complete variable domain (other parts from reference TRBV5-4 and TRBJ2-7): ETGVTQSPTHLIKTRGQQVTLRCSSQSGHNTVSWYQQALGQGPQFIFQYYREEENGRGNFPPRFSGLQFPNYSSELNVNALELDDSALYLCASSSLSIQGGNEQYFGPGTRLTVT.

The chain carries TRBV4-1 and TRBJ2-1, with TRBD1 as a possible D gene (6 bases). The CDR3 is made up of 16 amino acids. CDR1 and CDR2 from the germline V gene are MGHRA and YSYEKL. The germline V and J ends were trimmed by 1 base and 8 bases, with 18 bases remaining between them. The CDR3 nucleotides read TGCGCCAGCAGCCAAGTGCTCGTCAGGGGTAGGGATGAGCAGTTCTTC. Translated, it gives CASSQVLVRGRDEQFF.

This clone was seen only a few times. V usage is TRBV5-1 and J usage is TRBJ2-3, with a weak D call TRBD1 (5 bases). The CDR3 is 17 amino acids. The germline V and J ends were trimmed by 4 bases and 6 bases, with 24 bases remaining between them. From germline, CDR1 is SGHRS and CDR2 YFSETQ. The CDR3 reads CASSPLLWGGAGDTQYF. For the CDR3, the DNA is TGCGCCAGCAGCCCCCTCCTATGGGGCGGAGCCGGGGATACGCAGTATTTT.

The chain employs TRBV29-1 and TRBJ2-1; 8 positions agree with TRBD1. From germline, CDR1 is SQVTM and CDR2 ANQGSEA. The V gene end was trimmed by 0 bases and the J gene end by 9 bases; junction bases not matched to a gene: 13. This CDR3 region has 16 residues. CDR3 sequence (DNA): TGCAGCGTTGAAGATACTGGGACAGGACTTCAAGCTGAGCAGTTCTTC. Translated, it gives CSVEDTGTGLQAEQFF.

The V call is TRBV18, the J call TRBJ2-1; 7 positions agree with TRBD1. The CDR3 loop spans 16 amino acids. V gave up 3 bases and J gave up 2 bases; unmatched junction bases: 7. Germline V gene data show CDR1 as KGHSH and CDR2 as LQKENI. CDR3 coding DNA: TGTGCCAGCTCACCTGCTTCCGGACAGGCCTACAATGAGCAGTTCTTC. This sequence encodes CASSPASGQAYNEQFF.

V and J are TRBV11-1 and TRBJ2-5; perhaps TRBD1 as D (5 bases). V was shortened by 5 bases and J by 1 base, with 8 bases between the two germline ends. Germline-derived CDR1 and CDR2 are SGHAT and FQDESV (reference sequence). CDR3 length: 13 amino acids. CDR3 DNA: TGTGCCAGCAGCCAGGGATTCCAAGAGACCCAGTACTTC. As protein: CASSQGFQETQYF.

The V and J genes are TRBV4-1 and TRBJ1-5, with D unclear. V dropped 0 bases and J dropped 3 bases, with 6 bases sitting between them. From germline, CDR1 is MGHRA and CDR2 YSYEKL. CDR3 size: 14 residues. CDR3 bases: TGCGCCAGCAGCCAAGACCGGGTCAATCAGCCCCAGCATTTT. This encodes CASSQDRVNQPQHF.